This T cell receptor beta chain was obtained from a study of a mutant IDH1 vaccine in newly diagnosed glioma. Study-wide background: Sex among treated patients split around 60% male, roughly 40% female; mean age was approximately 40 years.

Regarding the study as a whole: Patients mounted vaccine-induced immune responses in 93.3% of cases. Changes in the top peripheral T cell clonotypes seemingly had no bearing on pseudoprogression.

V gave up 3 bases and J gave up 3 bases, with 13 bases separating them. CDR3 length: 14 amino acids. CDR1 SGHRS and CDR2 YFSETQ come from the germline V gene. Assay used: immunoSEQ multiplex PCR; TCRdb lists only in-frame clones, some missing. The sample carries 20,000 to 25,000 clones, roughly nine tenths recorded once. Details on this clone: Its antigen is still unknown.

Time point meaning: baseline, week 1 (first vaccination visit). Treatment noted: pre-vaccination baseline after standard-of-care therapy. Donors' newly diagnosed IDH1-mutant WHO grade 3 or 4 astrocytomas lacked nuclear ATRX. This TCR derives from a young man with glioma. The sequencing here drew on PBMCs, taken from a glioma patient treated with radiotherapy, temozolomide or both. The chain links TRBV5-1 to TRBJ2-7; D is perhaps TRBD2 (5 bases). The CDR3 coding sequence is TGCGCCAGCAGCTCATCGGGATTTTACTACGAGCAGTACTTC. Amino acids: CASSSSGFYYEQYF. Full variable domain (rest looked up from reference TRBV5-1 and TRBJ2-7): KAGVTQTPRYLIKTRGQQVTLSCSPISGHRSVSWYQQTPGQGLQFLFEYFSETQRNKGNFPGRFSGRQFSNSRSEMNVSTLELGDSALYLCASSSSGFYYEQYFGPGTRLTVT.